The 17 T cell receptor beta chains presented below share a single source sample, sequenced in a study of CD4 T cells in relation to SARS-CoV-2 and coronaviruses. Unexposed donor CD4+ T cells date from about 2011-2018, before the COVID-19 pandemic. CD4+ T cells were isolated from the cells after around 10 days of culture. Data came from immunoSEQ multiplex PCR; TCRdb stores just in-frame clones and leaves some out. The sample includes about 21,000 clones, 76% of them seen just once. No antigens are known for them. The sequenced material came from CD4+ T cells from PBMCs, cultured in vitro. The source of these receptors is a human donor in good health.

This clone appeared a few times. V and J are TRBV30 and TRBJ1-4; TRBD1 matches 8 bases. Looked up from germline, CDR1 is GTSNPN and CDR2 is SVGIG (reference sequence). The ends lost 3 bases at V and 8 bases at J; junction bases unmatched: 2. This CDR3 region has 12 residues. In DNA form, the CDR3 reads TGTGCCTGGAGCCAGGGGGCAGAAAAACTGTTTTTT. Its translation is CAWSQGAEKLFF.

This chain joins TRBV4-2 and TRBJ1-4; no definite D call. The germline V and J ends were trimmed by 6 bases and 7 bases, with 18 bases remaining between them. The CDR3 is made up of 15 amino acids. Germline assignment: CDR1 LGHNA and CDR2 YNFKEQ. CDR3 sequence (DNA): TGTGCCAGCAGGCCAAGACCCGGTGGTGGTGAAAAACTGTTTTTT. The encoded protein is CASRPRPGGGEKLFF.

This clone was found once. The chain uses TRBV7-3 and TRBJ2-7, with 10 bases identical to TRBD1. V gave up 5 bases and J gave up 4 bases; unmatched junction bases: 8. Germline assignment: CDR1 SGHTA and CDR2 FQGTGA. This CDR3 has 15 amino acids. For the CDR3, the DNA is TGTGCCAGCAGCAAAAAACCGGGACAGGGGTACGAGCAGTACTTC. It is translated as CASSKKPGQGYEQYF.

Written as DNA, the CDR3 is TGTGCCACCAGCAGAGATCTCCTTGGGAGCGGCAATGAGCAGTTCTTC. It specifies CATSRDLLGSGNEQFF. This chain joins TRBV15 and TRBJ2-1; TRBD2 might be the D (5 bases). Trimming took 0 bases from V and 6 from J, leaving 15 bases between them. The CDR3 loop spans 16 amino acids. Germline CDR1 reads LNHNV; CDR2 reads YYDKDF (reference sequence). The entire variable domain, with the rest obtained from reference TRBV15 and TRBJ2-1, is as follows: DAMVIQNPRYQVTQFGKPVTLSCSQTLNHNVMYWYQQKSSQAPKLLFHYYDKDFNNEADTPDNFQSRRPNTSFCFLDIRSPGLGDTAMYLCATSRDLLGSGNEQFFGPGTRLTVL.

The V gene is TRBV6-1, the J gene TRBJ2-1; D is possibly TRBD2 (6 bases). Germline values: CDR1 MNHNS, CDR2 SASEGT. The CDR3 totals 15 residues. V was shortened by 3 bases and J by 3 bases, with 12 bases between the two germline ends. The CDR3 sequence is CASSEAERVYNEQFF. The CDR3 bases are TGTGCCAGCAGTGAGGCGGAGCGGGTCTACAATGAGCAGTTCTTC.

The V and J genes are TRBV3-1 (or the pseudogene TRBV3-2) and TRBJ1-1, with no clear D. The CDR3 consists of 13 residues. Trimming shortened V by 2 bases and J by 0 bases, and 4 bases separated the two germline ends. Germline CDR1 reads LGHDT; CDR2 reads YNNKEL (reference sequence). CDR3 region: CASSQIMNTEAFF. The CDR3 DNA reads TGTGCCAGCAGCCAAATAATGAACACTGAAGCTTTCTTT.

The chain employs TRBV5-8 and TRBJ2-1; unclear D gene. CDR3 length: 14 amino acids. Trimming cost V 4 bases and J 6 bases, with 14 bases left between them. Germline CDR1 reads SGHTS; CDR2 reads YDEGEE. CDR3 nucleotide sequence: TGTGCCAGCAGCACCCGGGCCGCAGGCAATGAGCAGTTCTTC. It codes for CASSTRAAGNEQFF. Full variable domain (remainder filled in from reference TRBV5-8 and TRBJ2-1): EAGVTQSPTHLIKTRGQQATLRCSPISGHTSVYWYQQALGLGLQFLLWYDEGEERNRGNFPPRFSGRQFPNYSSELNVNALELEDSALYLCASSTRAAGNEQFFGPGTRLTVL.

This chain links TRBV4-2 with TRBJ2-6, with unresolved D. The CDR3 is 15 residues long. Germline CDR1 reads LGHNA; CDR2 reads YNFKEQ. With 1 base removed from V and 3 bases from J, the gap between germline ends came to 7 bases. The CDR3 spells CASSQGHGGANVLTF. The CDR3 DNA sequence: TGTGCCAGCAGCCAAGGCCATGGTGGGGCCAACGTCCTGACTTTC.

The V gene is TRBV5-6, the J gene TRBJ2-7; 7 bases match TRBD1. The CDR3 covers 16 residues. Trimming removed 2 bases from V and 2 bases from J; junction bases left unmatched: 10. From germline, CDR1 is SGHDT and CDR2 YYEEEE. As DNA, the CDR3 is TGTGCCAGCAGCTTCGTTGACAGGGAGCTACCCTACGAGCAGTACTTC. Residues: CASSFVDRELPYEQYF.

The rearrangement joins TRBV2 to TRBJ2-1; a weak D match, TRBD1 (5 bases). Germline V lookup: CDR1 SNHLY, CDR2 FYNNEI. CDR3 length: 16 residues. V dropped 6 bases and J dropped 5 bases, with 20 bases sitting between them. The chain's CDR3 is CASRGWTWSFDNEQFF. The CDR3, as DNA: TGTGCCAGCAGGGGGTGGACATGGTCCTTTGACAATGAGCAGTTCTTC.

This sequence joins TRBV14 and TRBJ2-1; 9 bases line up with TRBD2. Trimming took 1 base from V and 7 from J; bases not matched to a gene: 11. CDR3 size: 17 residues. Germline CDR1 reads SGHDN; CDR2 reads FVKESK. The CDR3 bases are TGTGCCAGCAGCCAAGGAGCGGCGGGAGGGTCGAGGAATGAGCAGTTCTTC. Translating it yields CASSQGAAGGSRNEQFF.

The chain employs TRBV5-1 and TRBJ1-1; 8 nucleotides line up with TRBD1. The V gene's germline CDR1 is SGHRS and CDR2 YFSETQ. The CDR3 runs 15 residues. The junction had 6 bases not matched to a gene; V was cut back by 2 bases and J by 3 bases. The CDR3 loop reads CASSLDGQGHTEAFF. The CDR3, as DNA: TGCGCCAGCAGCTTAGATGGACAGGGCCACACTGAAGCTTTCTTT. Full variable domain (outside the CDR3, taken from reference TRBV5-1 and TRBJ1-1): KAGVTQTPRYLIKTRGQQVTLSCSPISGHRSVSWYQQTPGQGLQFLFEYFSETQRNKGNFPGRFSGRQFSNSRSEMNVSTLELGDSALYLCASSLDGQGHTEAFFGQGTRLTVV.

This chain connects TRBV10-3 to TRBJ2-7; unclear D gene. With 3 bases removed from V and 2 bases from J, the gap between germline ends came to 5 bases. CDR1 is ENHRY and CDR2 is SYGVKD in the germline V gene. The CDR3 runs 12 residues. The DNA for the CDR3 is TGTGCCATCAGTGATGGAGCCTACGAGCAGTACTTC. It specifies CAISDGAYEQYF.

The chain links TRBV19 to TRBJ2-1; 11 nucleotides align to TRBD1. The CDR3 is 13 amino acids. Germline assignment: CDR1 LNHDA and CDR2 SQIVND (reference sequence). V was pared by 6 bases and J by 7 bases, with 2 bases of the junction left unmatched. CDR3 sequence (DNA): TGTGCCAGTAGAGGACAGGGGGCGAATGAGCAGTTCTTC. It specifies CASRGQGANEQFF.

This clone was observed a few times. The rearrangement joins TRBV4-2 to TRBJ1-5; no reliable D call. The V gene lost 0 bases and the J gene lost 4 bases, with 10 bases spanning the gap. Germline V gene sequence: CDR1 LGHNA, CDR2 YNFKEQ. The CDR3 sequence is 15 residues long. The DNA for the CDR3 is TGTGCCAGCAGCCAAGATACACAGAGTAATCAGCCCCAGCATTTT. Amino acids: CASSQDTQSNQPQHF.

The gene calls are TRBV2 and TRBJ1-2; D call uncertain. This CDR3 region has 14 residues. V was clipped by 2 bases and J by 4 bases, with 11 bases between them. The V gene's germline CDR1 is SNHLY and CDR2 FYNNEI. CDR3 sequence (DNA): TGTGCCAGCAGTGAATTTGCAGAATCCTATGGCTACACCTTC. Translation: CASSEFAESYGYTF.

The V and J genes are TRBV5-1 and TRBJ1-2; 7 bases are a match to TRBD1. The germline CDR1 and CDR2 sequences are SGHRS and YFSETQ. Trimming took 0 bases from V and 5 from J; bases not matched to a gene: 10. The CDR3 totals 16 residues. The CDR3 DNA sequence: TGCGCCAGCAGCTTGGAGGAGAGGGGGCGAAGATATGGCTACACCTTC. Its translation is CASSLEERGRRYGYTF.